This TCR beta chain appears in the sequencing data of a study of CD8 T cells in ankylosing spondylitis. Study-level points and caveats: Ankylosing spondylitis blood seemed to carry a telltale TCR beta motif made of eight or nine highly homologous variants. There was reportedly significant enrichment of clones that were disease-linked in matched ankylosing spondylitis synovial fluid. Certain motif variants had earlier appeared in reactive arthritis synovial fluid and blood.

The CDR3 spans 15 residues. Germline CDR1 reads KGHDR; CDR2 reads SFDVKD. V shed 4 bases and J 6 bases; nucleotides not matched to a gene: 4. Quantitative 5'-RACE with molecular barcodes produced the TCR beta libraries. One entry per CDR3 protein, called by TCRdb with MiXCR from the 5' RACE reads. The sample has fewer than 500,000 distinct CDR3 sequences; 26% are singletons. As to this clonotype: Antigen unknown.

What was sequenced was blood, either unsorted or a sorted T cell fraction (not recorded which). V gene TRBV24-1 combines with J gene TRBJ2-2, with 10 positions matching TRBD1. This TCR was recovered from a male donor with ankylosing spondylitis. The CDR3: CATSDAGTGAGELFF. The CDR3 nucleotides read TGTGCCACCAGTGACGCCGGGACAGGGGCCGGGGAGCTGTTTTTT.